A single sample gave rise to the 26 T cell receptor beta chains below, sequenced in a study of cytomegalovirus exposure and HLA in healthy donors. The PCR made use of 60 Vbeta and 13 Jbeta primers. Libraries were prepared by immunoSEQ multiplex PCR; TCRdb keeps only in-frame clonotypes and omits some of them. Here the sample spans 100,000 to 150,000 clones, around 83% being singletons. Input material: PBMCs. These receptors were obtained from a woman under 30 in good health and CMV-seropositive.

For this clone: One end of the junction does not line up with germline, which may come from a read error. Within the sample, other DNA sequences also encode this same CDR3. The V call is TRBV7-7, the J call TRBJ2-5, with 7 nucleotides matching TRBD1. The length of the CDR3 is 17 residues. CDR1 is SSHAT and CDR2 is FNYEAQ in the germline V gene (reference sequence). CDR3 DNA sequence: TGTGCTAGCAGCCAATCCACGGCTAGGGACAGCCAAGAGACCCAGTACTTC. Protein: CASSQSTARDSQETQYF. Together with reference TRBV7-7 and TRBJ2-5, the CDR3 gives the full variable domain: GAGVSQSPRYKVTKRGQDVTLRCDPISSHATLYWYQQALGQGPEFLTYFNYEAQPDKSGLPSDRFSAERPEGSISTLTIQRTEQRDSAMYRCASSQSTARDSQETQYFGPGTRLLVL.

V usage is TRBV28 and J usage is TRBJ2-3; D not resolved. V was trimmed by 5 bases and J by 2 bases, leaving 8 bases between them. CDR1 and CDR2 from the germline V gene are MDHEN and SYDVKM. The CDR3 has 13 amino acids. The CDR3 protein is CASSVSYTDTQYF. DNA of the CDR3: TGTGCCAGCAGTGTTTCTTACACAGATACGCAGTATTTT.

The CDR3 reads CASSLYGLHPYNEQFF. The CDR3 DNA sequence: TGCGCCAGCAGCTTGTACGGACTACACCCCTACAATGAGCAGTTCTTC. The chain links TRBV5-1 to TRBJ2-1, with D possibly being TRBD2 (6 bases). The V and J ends lost 1 base and 2 bases respectively, with 13 bases between them. Germline CDR1 is SGHRS and CDR2 is YFSETQ. CDR3 length equals 16 residues. Looking up the rest from reference TRBV5-1 and TRBJ2-1 gives the full variable domain: KAGVTQTPRYLIKTRGQQVTLSCSPISGHRSVSWYQQTPGQGLQFLFEYFSETQRNKGNFPGRFSGRQFSNSRSEMNVSTLELGDSALYLCASSLYGLHPYNEQFFGPGTRLTVL.

The rearrangement uses TRBV19 and TRBJ2-2, with 11 positions matching TRBD2. The length of the CDR3 is 16 residues. With 4 bases clipped from V and 1 base from J, the junction kept 2 bases outside the gene matches. In germline, CDR1 is LNHDA, CDR2 SQIVND (reference sequence). CDR3 residues: CASSRGTSGNTGELFF. The CDR3 DNA reads TGTGCCAGTAGTAGGGGGACTAGCGGGAACACCGGGGAGCTGTTTTTT.

This clone was seen more than once but under ten times. This sequence joins TRBV6-1 and TRBJ2-5; 12 nucleotides line up with TRBD2. V lost 2 bases and J lost 4; bases outside the gene matches: 2. The CDR3 contains 15 residues. The germline gives CDR1 MNHNS, CDR2 SASEGT. Here the CDR3 DNA reads TGTGCCAGCAGTGAACTAGCGGGGGGGCCAGAGACCCAGTACTTC. Its translation is CASSELAGGPETQYF.

V gene TRBV5-6 combines with J gene TRBJ2-5; D is unresolved. Germline CDR1 reads SGHDT; CDR2 reads YYEEEE. This CDR3 region has 14 residues. The V end lost 0 bases, the J end lost 5 bases, and 11 bases lay between the germline ends. CDR3: CASSLDQAGETQYF. CDR3 sequence (DNA): TGTGCCAGCAGCTTGGACCAAGCCGGGGAGACCCAGTACTTC. Full variable domain (missing parts from reference TRBV5-6 and TRBJ2-5): DAGVTQSPTHLIKTRGQQVTLRCSPKSGHDTVSWYQQALGQGPQFIFQYYEEEERQRGNFPDRFSGHQFPNYSSELNVNALLLGDSALYLCASSLDQAGETQYFGPGTRLLVL.

The chain uses TRBV6-5 and TRBJ2-5; 11 nucleotides match TRBD2. V gave up 4 bases and J gave up 0 bases; unmatched junction bases: 1. This CDR3 is 15 amino acids long. In germline, CDR1 is MNHEY, CDR2 SVGAGI. The DNA of the CDR3 is TGTGCCAGCAGTTCTAGCGGGGGGTACCAAGAGACCCAGTACTTC. This codes for CASSSSGGYQETQYF.

The chain carries TRBV9 and TRBJ2-1, with 9 nucleotides matching TRBD2. CDR1 is SGDLS, CDR2 YYNGEE, per germline. The CDR3 sequence is 15 residues long. V was pared by 3 bases and J by 4 bases, with 5 bases of the junction left unmatched. This CDR3 reads CASSAIAGVYNEQFF. CDR3 coding DNA: TGTGCCAGCAGCGCCATAGCGGGGGTGTACAATGAGCAGTTCTTC. The full variable domain, its missing parts supplied by reference TRBV9 and TRBJ2-1, is DSGVTQTPKHLITATGQRVTLRCSPRSGDLSVYWYQQSLDQGLQFLIQYYNGEERAKGNILERFSAQQFPDLHSELNLSSLELGDSALYFCASSAIAGVYNEQFFGPGTRLTVL.

The genes are TRBV19 and TRBJ2-7; TRBD2 aligns across 7 bases. This CDR3 has 15 amino acids. Germline CDR1 is LNHDA and CDR2 is SQIVND (reference sequence). J gave up 2 bases and V 5 bases, and 9 bases lay outside the gene matches. The CDR3 DNA reads as TGTGCCAGTAGTGCGGGGAGGGAGGACCCCTACGAGCAGTACTTC. It codes for CASSAGREDPYEQYF.

CDR3 DNA sequence: TGTGCCAGCAGCTTACGGCGAGGTAACACTGAAGCTTTCTTT. As protein: CASSLRRGNTEAFF. The rearrangement links TRBV11-2 to TRBJ1-1; no reliable D call. Germline-derived CDR1 and CDR2 are SGHAT and FQNNGV. V shed 2 bases and J shed 2 bases, with 9 bases lying between them. CDR3 length: 14 residues. The complete variable domain, with remaining parts taken from reference TRBV11-2 and TRBJ1-1, reads EAGVAQSPRYKIIEKRQSVAFWCNPISGHATLYWYQQILGQGPKLLIQFQNNGVVDDSQLPKDRFSAERLKGVDSTLKIQPAKLEDSAVYLCASSLRRGNTEAFFGQGTRLTVV.

J is TRBJ2-3 and V is TRBV18; D uncertain. This CDR3 is built from 12 residues. The germline V gene encodes CDR1 KGHSH and CDR2 LQKENI. V was trimmed by 4 bases and J by 3 bases, leaving 5 bases between them. The CDR3 nucleotides read TGTGCCAGCTCACAACAGACAGATACGCAGTATTTT. It is translated as CASSQQTDTQYF.

The chain uses TRBV5-4 and TRBJ1-2; D gene uncertain. V dropped 0 bases and J dropped 0 bases, with 9 bases sitting between them. The CDR3 is made up of 15 amino acids. Germline V gene sequence: CDR1 SGHNT, CDR2 YYREEE (reference sequence). The CDR3 region is CASSLVEKANYGYTF. In DNA form, the CDR3 reads TGTGCCAGCAGCTTGGTAGAAAAAGCTAACTATGGCTACACCTTC.

This chain joins TRBV28 and TRBJ2-7; tentatively, D is TRBD1 (6 bases). The CDR3 has 17 residues. Per the germline V gene, CDR1 is MDHEN and CDR2 is SYDVKM. V lost 3 bases to trimming and J lost 0 bases, with 18 bases between them. This CDR3 is CASSFGGPRDASYEQYF. CDR3 nucleotides: TGTGCCAGCAGTTTTGGGGGCCCCCGAGACGCCTCCTACGAGCAGTACTTC.

This clone was found a few times. The rearrangement uses TRBV6-5 and TRBJ1-6, with a weak D call TRBD1 (5 bases). The germline gives CDR1 MNHEY, CDR2 SVGAGI. The CDR3 sequence is 15 residues long. The V end was cut by 2 bases, the J end by 5 bases, with 10 bases between. The CDR3 DNA reads TGTGCCAGCAGTTACGCAGGGCCAAATAATTCACCCCTCCACTTT. This gives the protein CASSYAGPNNSPLHF.

This clone was seen more than once but under ten times. V is TRBV7-9 and J is TRBJ2-2; D remains unclear. The CDR3 runs to 12 residues. V was shortened by 5 bases and J by 7 bases, with 8 bases between the two germline ends. The germline V gene has CDR1 SEHNR and CDR2 FQNEAQ (reference sequence). The CDR3 loop reads CASSAAVGELFF. In nucleotides, the CDR3 is TGTGCCAGCAGCGCGGCTGTCGGGGAGCTGTTTTTT.

The rearrangement uses TRBV27 and TRBJ2-2, with D unclear. The CDR3 contains 12 residues. The germline V and J ends were trimmed by 5 bases and 5 bases, with 6 bases remaining between them. Germline V gene data show CDR1 as MNHEY and CDR2 as SMNVEV (reference sequence). CDR3 coding DNA: TGTGCCAGCAGTCTAGTTACCGGGGAGCTGTTTTTT. The encoded protein is CASSLVTGELFF.

This clone was recorded only once. V and J are TRBV7-9 and TRBJ1-4; D may be TRBD1 (5 bases). The germline CDR1 and CDR2 sequences are SEHNR and FQNEAQ (reference sequence). The ends were cut back, 7 bases at V and 0 bases at J, with 9 bases in the middle. This CDR3 has 14 residues. The CDR3 is CASTGGATNEKLFF. As DNA, the CDR3 is TGTGCCAGCACCGGGGGGGCAACTAATGAAAAACTGTTTTTT.

The CDR3 nucleotides are TGTGCCAGCAGCGATACGGGGGGCCGGGGCAATGAGCAGTTCTTC. Residues: CASSDTGGRGNEQFF. The chain combines TRBV7-2 with TRBJ2-1, with D maybe TRBD2 (7 bases). The germline CDR1 and CDR2 sequences are SGHTA and FQGNSA. CDR3 length: 15 amino acids. Trimming shortened V by 5 bases and J by 6 bases, and 17 bases separated the two germline ends.

The J gene is TRBJ2-5, the V gene TRBV6-1; 7 bases align to TRBD1. The germline gives CDR1 MNHNS, CDR2 SASEGT. The CDR3 runs to 14 residues. The V and J ends lost 7 bases and 6 bases, in that order; junction bases with no gene match: 11. CDR3 nucleotides: TGTGCCAGCACCATGACAGGGATCGGGAAGACCCAGTACTTC. It is translated as CASTMTGIGKTQYF.

This clone was observed a handful of times. This chain links TRBV7-6 with TRBJ1-2; TRBD1 matches at 11 bases. The germline gives CDR1 SGHVS, CDR2 FNYEAQ. Trimming at V came to 5 bases and at J to 2 bases, leaving 4 bases not matched to a gene. The CDR3 consists of 15 residues. The CDR3 protein is CASSPDRGPNYGYTF. CDR3 nucleotides: TGTGCCAGCAGCCCGGACAGGGGGCCGAACTATGGCTACACCTTC. Full variable domain (rest looked up from reference TRBV7-6 and TRBJ1-2): GAGVSQSPRYKVTKRGQDVALRCDPISGHVSLYWYRQALGQGPEFLTYFNYEAQQDKSGLPNDRFSAERPEGSISTLTIQRTEQRDSAMYRCASSPDRGPNYGYTFGSGTRLTVV.

This chain links TRBV5-1 with TRBJ1-1; tentatively, D is TRBD1 (6 bases). The CDR3 is 13 residues long. Germline V gene sequence: CDR1 SGHRS, CDR2 YFSETQ. Trimming shortened V by 7 bases and J by 3 bases, and 13 bases separated the two germline ends. The CDR3 loop is CASRTVRDTEAFF. CDR3 DNA sequence: TGCGCCAGCCGGACAGTTAGGGACACTGAAGCTTTCTTT.

V and J are TRBV10-3 and TRBJ2-3; TRBD1 matches 12 bases. There are 17 residues in the CDR3. V dropped 2 bases and J dropped 5; count of bases not matched to a gene: 8. Germline loops: CDR1 ENHRY, CDR2 SYGVKD. CDR3 bases: TGTGCCATCAGTGAGACCGAGGGACAGGGGGCGGGAGATACGCAGTATTTT. Its protein product is CAISETEGQGAGDTQYF.

This clone has more than one count but fewer than ten. The chain combines TRBV10-3 with TRBJ2-1; 7 bases align to TRBD2. With V trimmed by 3 bases and J by 9 bases, 8 bases remained unmatched. The CDR3 consists of 14 residues. Germline CDR1 and CDR2: ENHRY and SYGVKD. CDR3 DNA sequence: TGTGCCATCAGTGACGGCGGGGGTGAGGTTGAGCAGTTCTTC. It encodes CAISDGGGEVEQFF.

The V and J genes are TRBV5-5 and TRBJ2-3; 10 bases are a match to TRBD2. The germline gives CDR1 SGHKS, CDR2 YYEKEE (reference sequence). This CDR3 region has 19 residues. With 5 bases clipped from V and 2 bases from J, the junction kept 17 bases outside the gene matches. CDR3 loop: CASSSDRVLAGALTDTQYF. The CDR3, as DNA: TGTGCCAGCAGTTCAGACAGGGTGCTAGCGGGGGCCCTCACAGATACGCAGTATTTT.

The chain has TRBV5-1 and TRBJ2-7; TRBD1 matches at 8 bases. Per the germline V gene, CDR1 is SGHRS and CDR2 is YFSETQ. The CDR3 consists of 13 residues. V lost 0 bases to trimming and J lost 9 bases; unmatched junction nucleotides: 5. For the CDR3, the DNA is TGCGCCAGCAGCTTGGAAAGTACAGGGGGGCAGTACTTC. This codes for CASSLESTGGQYF.

The chain couples TRBV4-2 to TRBJ1-2; 7 nucleotides align to TRBD1. Germline V lookup: CDR1 LGHNA, CDR2 YNFKEQ. V shed 4 bases, J shed 4 bases, and the junction held 3 bases outside the gene matches. The CDR3 covers 13 residues. The CDR3 sequence is CASSRTGGYGYTF. The CDR3 DNA reads TGTGCCAGCAGCCGGACAGGCGGCTATGGCTACACCTTC.